The entry below gives a single TCR beta chain sequence along with its context. Its antigen is as yet unknown. This could be a read error, since a much larger clone is one nucleotide away. This entry belongs to a study of regulatory T cells in long-lasting Graves disease. There are 14 residues in the CDR3. The V gene's germline CDR1 is MDHEN and CDR2 SYDVKM. Regarding time point: newly diagnosed GD, antithyroid drugs for less than 3 months. Construction of the TCR library relied on RNA isolated from PBMCs. Graves' disease was diagnosed by American Thyroid Association guidelines. Study outcomes and limitations: New patients shared some 890 public clonotypes, fewer than the roughly 3,000 shared by persistent patients. Among samples with persistent disease, TRBV28, TRBJ1-2 and TRBJ2-5 were favored.

With iRepertoire HTBI primers and Arm-PCR of CDR3 regions, TCR beta libraries were built. TCRdb passed the multiplex PCR reads through MiXCR, listing each CDR3 protein once. The table has about 240,000 distinct CDR3 sequences, around 21% seen once. The TCR originated in a female donor with Graves disease. The J gene is TRBJ1-2, the V gene TRBV28; weak D call: TRBD1 (5 bases). The sample consisted of peripheral blood mononuclear cells (PBMCs), taken at new diagnosis, from a patient treated with antithyroid drugs. CDR3 region: CVSSQLGRGYGYTF. The CDR3 DNA sequence: TGTGTCAGCAGTCAACTGGGGAGGGGCTATGGCTACACCTTC.